Listed here is a single TCR beta chain. What it binds is unknown. This specimen belongs to a study of shared clonotypes between healthy human individuals. Overall study results and limits: Naive subsets generally exceeded memory subsets in estimated richness.

In the source study's methods: Filtering was not the same, since immunoSEQ gave junction-only sequences without quality scores. The protocol was immunoSEQ multiplex PCR, while the TCRdb copy is restricted to in-frame clones and leaves out a portion. V and J calls plus clone size are reproduced from that table; the DNA served to infer D and trimming. Among approximately 1.4 million clones listed, under 99% were seen once. V shed 11 bases and J 5 bases; nucleotides not matched to a gene: 11. Germline loops: CDR1 LNHDA, CDR2 SQIVND (reference sequence). CDR3 size: 13 residues. The chain couples TRBV19 to TRBJ1-1; 7 bases align to TRBD1. Sequencing was performed on naive CD4+ T cells sorted from blood. Documented subset: CD45RA+ positively selected. This TCR was recovered from a man aged 30 to 39 in good health. The CDR3 here is CASRGQPGTEAFF. Here the CDR3 DNA reads TGTGCCTCGAGGGGACAGCCCGGAACTGAAGCTTTCTTT.